This passage covers 13 T cell receptor beta chains from one sample sequenced in a study of cytomegalovirus exposure and HLA in healthy donors. The PCR employed 60 Vbeta primers together with 13 Jbeta primers. Assay used: immunoSEQ multiplex PCR; TCRdb lists only in-frame clones, some missing. This sample's table has 50,000 or so clones. Sequenced: PBMCs. The receptors were gathered from a woman between 40 and 50 years old in good health and CMV-seronegative.

This sequence joins TRBV2 and TRBJ1-2; D is perhaps TRBD1 (6 bases). The CDR3 runs to 12 residues. Germline V gene lookup returns CDR1 SNHLY and CDR2 FYNNEI. V shed 2 bases and J shed 8 bases, with 9 bases lying between them. The CDR3 spells CASSEFRGGYTF. The CDR3 bases are TGTGCCAGCAGTGAATTCAGGGGCGGCTACACCTTC.

V and J are TRBV5-1 and TRBJ2-3, with TRBD2 matching over 15 bases. Germline V gene data show CDR1 as SGHRS and CDR2 as YFSETQ. This CDR3 contains 16 residues. Trimming took 2 bases from V and 5 from J; bases not matched to a gene: 3. CDR3 in amino acids: CASSFGLAGGVDTQYF. The CDR3 coding sequence is TGCGCCAGCAGCTTCGGACTAGCGGGAGGGGTAGATACGCAGTATTTT. Full variable domain (outside the CDR3, taken from reference TRBV5-1 and TRBJ2-3): KAGVTQTPRYLIKTRGQQVTLSCSPISGHRSVSWYQQTPGQGLQFLFEYFSETQRNKGNFPGRFSGRQFSNSRSEMNVSTLELGDSALYLCASSFGLAGGVDTQYFGPGTRLTVL.

This rearrangement joins TRBV5-4 to TRBJ2-7; perhaps TRBD2 as D (6 bases). The germline V gene has CDR1 SGHNT and CDR2 YYREEE (reference sequence). The CDR3 spans 14 residues. Trimming shortened V by 0 bases and J by 2 bases, and 9 bases separated the two germline ends. The DNA of the CDR3 is TGTGCCAGCAGCTTGGCGGGGGTGCCCTACGAGCAGTACTTC. Protein sequence: CASSLAGVPYEQYF.

The V and J genes are TRBV23-1 and TRBJ1-2; 11 bases fit TRBD1. TRBV23-1 is treated as an ORF (open reading frame) with a function not yet certain. The CDR3 extends over 18 amino acids. The trim removed 8 bases at V and 4 bases at J, leaving 18 bases unmatched. CDR3 residues: CASALPGTGGRSSYGYTF. Written as DNA, the CDR3 is TGCGCCAGCGCACTGCCCGGGACAGGGGGAAGGAGTAGCTATGGCTACACCTTC.

The rearrangement joins TRBV7-9 to TRBJ2-3; D not resolved. Trimming removed 3 bases at V and 0 bases at J, with 7 bases between. The CDR3 runs to 14 residues. The V gene's germline CDR1 is SEHNR and CDR2 FQNEAQ (reference sequence). The CDR3 nucleotides are TGTGCCAGCAGCTTCGAGGTTAGCACAGATACGCAGTATTTT. This encodes CASSFEVSTDTQYF.

The rearrangement joins TRBV19 to TRBJ2-2, with 7 positions matching TRBD2. CDR3 length: 15 amino acids. V lost 7 bases, J lost 5 bases, and 10 bases stayed unmatched. Germline V CDR1 and CDR2: LNHDA, SQIVND (reference sequence). CDR3 region: CASKLLADPTGELFF. The CDR3 DNA follows: TGTGCCAGTAAATTGCTAGCGGATCCTACCGGGGAGCTGTTTTTT. The full variable domain, completed using reference TRBV19 and TRBJ2-2, is DGGITQSPKYLFRKEGQNVTLSCEQNLNHDAMYWYRQDPGQGLRLIYYSQIVNDFQKGDIAEGYSVSREKKESFPLTVTSAQKNPTAFYLCASKLLADPTGELFFGEGSRLTVL.

The V and J genes are TRBV5-4 and TRBJ2-7; 7 nucleotides align to TRBD2. The CDR3 consists of 14 residues. The germline gives CDR1 SGHNT, CDR2 YYREEE (reference sequence). Trimming at V came to 2 bases and at J to 1 base, leaving 3 bases not matched to a gene. The CDR3 DNA reads as TGTGCCAGCAGCTTAGGCGGGAGTTCCTACGAGCAGTACTTC. Amino acids: CASSLGGSSYEQYF. Filled out from reference TRBV5-4 and TRBJ2-7, the complete variable domain reads ETGVTQSPTHLIKTRGQQVTLRCSSQSGHNTVSWYQQALGQGPQFIFQYYREEENGRGNFPPRFSGLQFPNYSSELNVNALELDDSALYLCASSLGGSSYEQYFGPGTRLTVT.

As DNA, the CDR3 is TGCGCCAGCAGTCTTCCCGGGAGGAATGAGCAGTTCTTC. Its translation is CASSLPGRNEQFF. V usage is TRBV5-1 and J usage is TRBJ2-1; 7 bases agree with TRBD2. The CDR3 runs 13 residues. Germline V gene data show CDR1 as SGHRS and CDR2 as YFSETQ. V trimming: 5 bases; J trimming: 7 bases; junction bases outside the gene matches: 6.

The rearrangement joins TRBV27 to TRBJ2-5, with 12 nucleotides matching TRBD2. Germline V gene sequence: CDR1 MNHEY, CDR2 SMNVEV (reference sequence). J gave up 4 bases and V 0 bases, and 9 bases lay outside the gene matches. This CDR3 has 18 residues. In DNA, the CDR3 is TGTGCCAGCAGTTTATCAGTATGGGGACTAGCGGGTACAGAGACCCAGTACTTC. Its translation is CASSLSVWGLAGTETQYF.

The V gene is TRBV19, the J gene TRBJ2-5; 11 bases agree with TRBD1. The J call could be wrong; TRBJ2-7 is a better fit for the DNA end. Germline CDR1 is LNHDA and CDR2 is SQIVND (reference sequence). CDR3 length: 16 residues. CDR3 in DNA: TGTGCCAGTAGTCCCGGGACAGGGGGTTTGCTCTACGAGCAGTACTTC. This codes for CASSPGTGGLLYEQYF.

The chain's CDR3 is CASSFAGGTYEQYF. The CDR3 DNA is TGTGCCAGCAGCTTCGCGGGTGGGACCTACGAGCAGTACTTC. This chain uses TRBV5-8 with TRBJ2-7; maybe TRBD2 (5 bases). Germline-derived CDR1 and CDR2 are SGHTS and YDEGEE. The CDR3 sequence is 14 residues long. Deletions cut 2 bases from V and 2 bases from J, with 11 bases between.

The rearrangement joins TRBV28 to TRBJ1-2; maybe TRBD1 (5 bases). Germline-derived CDR1 and CDR2 are MDHEN and SYDVKM. The CDR3 covers 12 residues. V was clipped by 4 bases and J by 4 bases, with 7 bases between them. CDR3 nucleotide sequence: TGTGCCAGCAGTTGGGGCTCCTATGGCTACACCTTC. Its translation is CASSWGSYGYTF.

The chain uses TRBV14 and TRBJ2-5; no reliable D call. Between the trimmed V and J ends, which lost 4 bases and 1 base, there was a span of 13 bases. CDR1 is SGHDN, CDR2 FVKESK, per germline. The CDR3 runs 15 residues. CDR3 protein: CASSPHALSQETQYF. DNA for the CDR3: TGTGCCAGCAGCCCTCACGCGCTGAGCCAAGAGACCCAGTACTTC.